The 22 T cell receptor beta chains below come from one sample, sequenced in a study of blood T cell repertoires in COVID-19. The table came from immunoSEQ multiplex PCR; TCRdb's copy has only in-frame clones and leaves some out. The sample carries roughly 76,000 clones, under 95% recorded once. Sample: peripheral blood. These receptors all stem from a middle-aged man with acute or convalescent COVID-19.

The J gene is TRBJ2-1, the V gene TRBV4-1; TRBD2 might be the D (5 bases). The CDR3 is 14 amino acids. Per the germline V gene, CDR1 is MGHRA and CDR2 is YSYEKL. The ends were cut back, 7 bases at V and 5 bases at J, with 15 bases in the middle. The CDR3 protein is CASTTFGNDNEQFF. CDR3 in DNA: TGCGCCAGCACCACTTTCGGGAACGACAATGAGCAGTTCTTC.

The chain is built from TRBV27 and TRBJ1-3; 7 nucleotides agree with TRBD1. This CDR3 is built from 16 residues. V was pared by 5 bases and J by 3 bases, with 10 bases of the junction left unmatched. Germline assignment: CDR1 MNHEY and CDR2 SMNVEV (reference sequence). The CDR3 sequence: CASSQSTGPGGNTIYF. The DNA of the CDR3 is TGTGCCAGCAGTCAATCGACAGGGCCCGGTGGAAACACCATATATTTT.

This sequence joins TRBV28 and TRBJ1-1; D is ambiguous. Per germline, CDR1 MDHEN and CDR2 SYDVKM. The CDR3 has 14 amino acids. Between the trimmed V and J ends, which lost 2 bases and 0 bases, there was a span of 7 bases. The CDR3 region is CASSLGQVNTEAFF. CDR3 coding DNA: TGTGCCAGCAGTTTAGGGCAGGTGAACACTGAAGCTTTCTTT.

CDR3 region: CASSLRTGELFF. As DNA, the CDR3 is TGTGCCAGCAGTTTACGGACCGGGGAGCTGTTTTTT. The gene calls are TRBV12-3 or TRBV12-4 and TRBJ2-2; D gene ambiguous. The CDR3 consists of 12 residues. V lost 2 bases and J lost 5, with 3 bases in between.

V usage is TRBV5-1 and J usage is TRBJ2-2; D is unresolved. This CDR3 has 13 residues. Looked up from germline, CDR1 is SGHRS and CDR2 is YFSETQ. Trimming took 5 bases from V and 4 from J, leaving 9 bases between them. DNA for the CDR3: TGCGCCAGCAGTCGCGATTTCACCGGGGAGCTGTTTTTT. It is translated as CASSRDFTGELFF.

The chain carries TRBV7-2 and TRBJ2-2, with 8 bases matching TRBD2. J was trimmed by 8 bases and V by 8 bases; bases with no gene match: 7. Germline-derived CDR1 and CDR2 are SGHTA and FQGNSA. The CDR3 has 13 amino acids. The CDR3 reads CASRGGGTGELFF. The CDR3 nucleotides are TGTGCCAGCCGGGGGGGTGGGACAGGGGAGCTGTTTTTT.

This clone was observed a single time. J is TRBJ2-2 and V is TRBV19; 7 bases agree with TRBD1. J gave up 7 bases and V 2 bases, and 1 base lay outside the gene matches. Germline V gene sequence: CDR1 LNHDA, CDR2 SQIVND (reference sequence). The length of the CDR3 is 13 residues. CDR3 nucleotides: TGTGCCAGTAGTATACAGGGGGACGGGGAGCTGTTTTTT. Residues: CASSIQGDGELFF.

This chain links TRBV2 with TRBJ1-2; the D gene is possibly TRBD1 (6 bases). Trimming stripped 6 bases from V and 7 bases from J, with 18 bases between. CDR1 is SNHLY, CDR2 FYNNEI, per germline. The CDR3 is 14 residues long. CDR3 protein: CASSGMRQVGGYTF. The CDR3 DNA sequence: TGTGCCAGCAGCGGAATGAGACAGGTTGGTGGCTACACCTTC.

The gene calls are TRBV5-1 and TRBJ2-3; D unclear. Trimming shortened V by 4 bases and J by 2 bases, and 2 bases separated the two germline ends. This CDR3 is built from 11 residues. Germline assignment: CDR1 SGHRS and CDR2 YFSETQ. The CDR3 bases are TGCGCCAGCAGCCTCACAGATACGCAGTATTTT. It is translated as CASSLTDTQYF.

The V gene is TRBV19, the J gene TRBJ2-3, with 10 nucleotides matching TRBD2. This CDR3 comprises 14 residues. J was trimmed by 0 bases and V by 10 bases; bases with no gene match: 4. Germline CDR1 reads LNHDA; CDR2 reads SQIVND (reference sequence). This CDR3 is CATRTSGSTDTQYF. The DNA for the CDR3 is TGTGCCACCAGGACTAGCGGTAGCACAGATACGCAGTATTTT.

The chain couples TRBV18 to TRBJ2-7, with 8 bases aligning to TRBD1. The trim removed 6 bases at V and 0 bases at J, leaving 7 bases unmatched. CDR1 and CDR2 (germline): KGHSH, LQKENI. The CDR3 spans 15 residues. CDR3 sequence reads: CASSGQGPSSYEQYF. The CDR3 DNA reads TGTGCCAGCTCTGGACAGGGCCCGAGCTCCTACGAGCAGTACTTC.

V and J are TRBV6-1 and TRBJ2-7; TRBD1 aligns across 8 bases. With 3 bases clipped from V and 6 bases from J, the junction kept 7 bases outside the gene matches. CDR3 length: 14 amino acids. Per germline, CDR1 MNHNS and CDR2 SASEGT. The CDR3 loop is CASSETGAPVEQYV. As DNA, the CDR3 is TGTGCCAGCAGTGAGACAGGGGCTCCTGTCGAGCAGTACGTC.

V is TRBV5-1 and J is TRBJ1-1; no reliable D call. The length of the CDR3 is 15 residues. Germline CDR1 and CDR2: SGHRS and YFSETQ. Trimming left V 0 bases short and J 0 bases short, with 9 bases between. In DNA, the CDR3 is TGCGCCAGCAGCTTGGTAGCGGAACTGAACACTGAAGCTTTCTTT. Amino acid sequence: CASSLVAELNTEAFF. The variable domain in full, with the rest retrieved from reference TRBV5-1 and TRBJ1-1, is KAGVTQTPRYLIKTRGQQVTLSCSPISGHRSVSWYQQTPGQGLQFLFEYFSETQRNKGNFPGRFSGRQFSNSRSEMNVSTLELGDSALYLCASSLVAELNTEAFFGQGTRLTVV.

The rearrangement uses TRBV7-9 and TRBJ2-1; weak D call: TRBD1 (6 bases). Per the germline V gene, CDR1 is SEHNR and CDR2 is FQNEAQ (reference sequence). V was shortened by 3 bases and J by 2 bases, with 11 bases between the two germline ends. The CDR3 sequence is 15 residues long. Written as DNA, the CDR3 is TGTGCCAGCAGCTTCCCCGGGACACCCTACAATGAGCAGTTCTTC. Its protein product is CASSFPGTPYNEQFF.

This chain uses TRBV2 with TRBJ2-5; 7 bases fit TRBD1. Germline CDR1 reads SNHLY; CDR2 reads FYNNEI. The trim removed 3 bases at V and 5 bases at J, leaving 3 bases unmatched. The CDR3 loop spans 13 amino acids. DNA of the CDR3: TGTGCCAGCAGTGACAGGGGGATTGAGACCCAGTACTTC. It specifies CASSDRGIETQYF.

In its sample, this clone was seen once. V and J are TRBV3-1 (or the pseudogene TRBV3-2) and TRBJ1-5; D not resolved. With 0 bases removed from V and 8 bases from J, the gap between germline ends came to 8 bases. Germline V CDR1 and CDR2: LGHDT, YNNKEL (reference sequence). The CDR3 has 13 amino acids. The CDR3: CASSQERFKPQHF. The CDR3 DNA follows: TGTGCCAGCAGCCAAGAGAGGTTCAAGCCCCAGCATTTT.

The V gene is TRBV27, the J gene TRBJ2-5; possibly TRBD1 for D (5 bases). Germline V gives CDR1 MNHEY, CDR2 SMNVEV (reference sequence). This CDR3 comprises 14 residues. Between the trimmed V and J ends, which lost 7 bases and 2 bases, there was a span of 14 bases. DNA for the CDR3: TGTGCCAGCATGGACATGGCGGTACAAGAGACCCAGTACTTC. This sequence encodes CASMDMAVQETQYF.

The chain recombines TRBV27 with TRBJ2-6, with a possible D match to TRBD1 (5 bases). Trimming took off 6 bases at V and 0 bases at J, with 12 bases between the two ends. CDR1 MNHEY and CDR2 SMNVEV come from the germline V gene (reference sequence). The CDR3 length is 16 residues. The CDR3 DNA sequence: TGTGCCAGCAGAGGACAAAAAGGCTCTGGGGCCAACGTCCTGACTTTC. Protein product: CASRGQKGSGANVLTF.

V is TRBV11-3 and J is TRBJ1-3; no reliable D call. The V and J ends lost 4 bases and 5 bases respectively, with 9 bases between them. This CDR3 has 13 amino acids. The germline CDR1 and CDR2 sequences are SGHNT and YENEEA. This CDR3 is CASSSTDRNTIYF. The CDR3 DNA reads TGTGCCAGCAGCTCTACCGACAGAAACACCATATATTTT.

The chain has TRBV6-5 and TRBJ2-1; D uncertain. Germline V gene sequence: CDR1 MNHEY, CDR2 SVGAGI. The CDR3 has 15 residues. V lost 7 bases, J lost 6 bases, and 19 bases lay in between. In DNA form, the CDR3 reads TGTGCCAGCATCGCAAGGCCAGATCCTAGCAATGAGCAGTTCTTC. It encodes CASIARPDPSNEQFF.

This chain links TRBV28 with TRBJ1-1; TRBD1 aligns across 8 bases. Trimming took 2 bases from V and 5 from J; bases not matched to a gene: 4. The CDR3 runs to 14 residues. Germline CDR1 is MDHEN and CDR2 is SYDVKM. The CDR3 nucleotides are TGTGCCAGCAGTTTAAAACAGGGGGTGACTGAAGCTTTCTTT. Its translation is CASSLKQGVTEAFF.

The sample holds one count of this clone. The chain employs TRBV28 and TRBJ1-5; a weak D match, TRBD1 (5 bases). The CDR3 sequence is 14 residues long. Looked up from germline, CDR1 is MDHEN and CDR2 is SYDVKM. V was shortened by 7 bases and J by 7 bases, with 17 bases between the two germline ends. CDR3 region: CASTYTGGVQPQHF. CDR3 bases: TGTGCCAGCACCTATACAGGCGGAGTGCAGCCCCAGCATTTT.